This is a list of T cell receptor beta chains from one sample in a study of beta chain features in type 1 diabetes. Libraries were prepared by immunoSEQ multiplex PCR; TCRdb keeps only in-frame clonotypes and omits some of them. This sample carries about 900,000 clones, about a sixth of them seen once, and the ten largest clones take 0.02% to 0.025%. Sequenced input: naive CD4+ T cells from blood. These receptor sequences come from a woman aged 18-30 years in good health. Both conserved end residues are part of each CDR3. D genes are given only for firm matches. Clone sizes are given selectively: once, few, many, or a class where the clone is expanded.

-,TRBJ2-3,-,TRBV28,CASKWAGPDTQYF
few,TRBJ2-5,TRBD2,TRBV6-5,CASSYSLAEYQETQYF
-,TRBJ2-1,TRBD2,TRBV27,CASRGLAGRNEQFF
-,TRBJ2-2,TRBD2,TRBV5-1,CASSLGPSGSDTGELFF
-,TRBJ2-1,TRBD1,TRBV4-3,CASSRALGQGAGEQFF
few,TRBJ2-6,-,TRBV5-1,CASREGPSTGANVLTF
-,TRBJ1-5,-,TRBV9,CASSVALYRQPQHF
-,TRBJ2-5,-,TRBV20-1,CSARAPTQYF
-,TRBJ2-1,-,TRBV5-4,CASSLGGPREQFF
-,TRBJ2-5,TRBD2,TRBV27,CASSLTPLRGGGPRETQYF
few,TRBJ1-1,-,TRBV7-9,CASSLSPTGSNTEAFF
few,TRBJ1-4,-,TRBV7-9,CASSLAQTAGRREKLFF
few,TRBJ2-1,TRBD2,TRBV7-8,CASSPTSGSYNEQFF
-,TRBJ2-3,-,TRBV15,CATSRVGRGREDTQYF
few,TRBJ2-5,TRBD1,TRBV10-3,CAISGQGVRETQYF
few,TRBJ2-7,-,TRBV7-9,CASSLVGEQYF
-,TRBJ1-5,-,TRBV28,CASSLSSQPQHF
few,TRBJ2-3,TRBD2,TRBV19,CASSTLSSGSRSTQYF
few,TRBJ2-1,-,TRBV6-4,CASSDSGWYNEQFF
-,TRBJ2-1,-,TRBV7-2,CASSLGSYNEQFF
many,TRBJ1-2,-,TRBV4-3,CASSQQPNYGYTF
few,TRBJ2-7,-,TRBV2,CASILQIKTYEQYF
few,TRBJ2-3,-,TRBV5-4,CASSFHPSGLLSTQYF
few,TRBJ2-1,-,TRBV7-2,CASSLGRTGSYNEQFF
few,TRBJ2-7,TRBD2,TRBV28,CASRSRGGREQYF
-,TRBJ1-2,-,TRBV5-5,CASSIWTAYGYTF
few,TRBJ2-7,TRBD1,TRBV11-3,CASSLWDRGQEQYF